Described below is a single T cell receptor beta chain sequence and its context. The sample is drawn from a study of T cells expressing NK-cell markers. Overall study context: All TCR beta repertoires analysed originated from sorted CD3+CD56+NKG2C+, CD3+CD56+NKG2C- and CD3+CD56-NKG2C+ T cells.

This CDR3 contains 13 residues. TCRdb re-analyzed the 5' RACE reads; it lists each CDR3 protein once, without DNA. This sample's table has about 550,000 distinct CDR3 sequences. The J gene is TRBJ2-2, the V gene TRBV12-3 or TRBV12-4; TCRdb gives TRBD1 as the D gene, but with no DNA this cannot be confirmed. The clonotype was recovered from a man younger than 35 in good health. The sequenced sample was blood T cells: a sorted CD56 or NKG2C T cell subset, CD4+ or CD8+ T cells, or bulk PBMC T cells (not recorded which). The CDR3 is CASSRRGAGELFF.